This TCR beta chain was captured in a study of T cell repertoires in cytomegalovirus infection. The study's findings and limits: CMV-specific TCR beta clonotypes restricted by HLA-C were the ones dominating the ex vivo response.

Via MiXCR, TCRdb re-called the reads, giving one row per CDR3 protein. The sample has about 490,000 distinct CDR3 sequences; 26% are singletons. Points on this clonotype: Its antigen remains unknown.

The CDR3 loop spans 13 amino acids. V shed 5 bases and J 7 bases; nucleotides not matched to a gene: 7. CDR1 and CDR2 from the germline V gene are SGHVS and FNYEAQ. Sequencing was done on a sample of PBMCs. The chain carries TRBV7-6 and TRBJ1-1; 7 nucleotides match TRBD1. The sequence derives from a human donor in good health (CMV status not recorded). Some clones in this sample may be carry-over from other donors' samples. The chain's CDR3 is CASSPFQGVEAFF. The CDR3 nucleotides read TGTGCCAGCAGCCCATTTCAGGGGGTTGAAGCTTTCTTT.